A single T cell receptor (beta chain) is shown here with its context. This sample is drawn from a study of cytomegalovirus exposure and HLA in healthy donors. CDR3 length equals 20 residues. Amplification used 60 Vbeta primers and 13 Jbeta primers. Repertoires were generated with immunoSEQ multiplex PCR, while TCRdb's copy carries only in-frame clones and drops some. The sample carries under 150,000 clones, about four fifths recorded once. This clonotype was obtained from a woman aged 40 to 55 in good health and CMV-seropositive. The rearrangement uses TRBV21-1 and TRBJ2-2; TRBD2 is the table's D call and was not checked against the DNA. TRBV21-1 is a documented pseudogene. Material: PBMCs. CDR3 loop: CASSKFYDNLAGDGTGELFF. The CDR3 DNA reads TGTGCCAGCAGCAAATTCTACGATAACCTAGCGGGAGACGGGACCGGGGAGCTGTTTTTT.